Presented here are 12 T cell receptor beta chains from one specimen sequenced in a study of PD-1 blockade in classical Hodgkin lymphoma. Described time point: newly diagnosed, previously untreated cHL patient sample. Produced via immunoSEQ multiplex PCR; TCRdb's table is partial and in-frame only. Of around 26,000 clones in the sample, around 94% were seen once. Sequencing was performed on peripheral blood mononuclear cells (PBMCs). The receptors come from a human donor with classical Hodgkin lymphoma.

The CDR3 DNA is TGTGCCTGGAGCGCGGGCCTCAATTCACCCCTCCACTTT. Translation gives CAWSAGLNSPLHF. The chain employs TRBV30 and TRBJ1-6; D ambiguous. V was pared by 3 bases and J by 7 bases, with 10 bases between. Germline assignment: CDR1 GTSNPN and CDR2 SVGIG (reference sequence). This CDR3 has 13 amino acids.

The V and J genes are TRBV7-9 and TRBJ2-2; D unresolved. The germline gives CDR1 SEHNR, CDR2 FQNEAQ (reference sequence). V shed 4 bases and J shed 6 bases, with 12 bases lying between them. The CDR3 has 14 residues. The CDR3 bases are TGTGCCAGCAGCTCGGCCTGGGTCTCCGGGGAGCTGTTTTTT. Amino acids: CASSSAWVSGELFF.

V and J are TRBV19 and TRBJ2-7; 10 bases are shared with TRBD1. The J segment lost 6 bases and the V segment lost 5 bases, leaving 13 bases of the junction unmatched. The V gene's germline CDR1 is LNHDA and CDR2 SQIVND (reference sequence). This CDR3 has 16 amino acids. The CDR3 sequence: CASSALAGQGVIEQYF. In DNA, the CDR3 is TGTGCCAGTAGTGCCCTCGCCGGACAGGGGGTAATCGAGCAGTACTTC.

V is TRBV5-1 and J is TRBJ2-7, with 7 bases aligning to TRBD1. The germline gives CDR1 SGHRS, CDR2 YFSETQ. CDR3 length: 15 amino acids. V lost 4 bases and J lost 1; bases outside the gene matches: 8. This CDR3 is CASSGSTGLSYEQYF. The DNA of the CDR3 is TGCGCCAGCAGCGGGTCGACAGGGTTATCCTACGAGCAGTACTTC.

The V call is TRBV5-1, the J call TRBJ2-7; the match to TRBD1 covers 10 bases. This CDR3 contains 15 residues. Germline-derived CDR1 and CDR2 are SGHRS and YFSETQ. J lost 2 bases, V lost 3 bases, and 5 bases had no gene match. In DNA, the CDR3 is TGCGCCAGCAGCTGGGGACAGGGGCTACCCTACGAGCAGTACTTC. Translation: CASSWGQGLPYEQYF.

The rearrangement links TRBV11-2 to TRBJ2-5; D remains unclear. Trimming removed 5 bases from V and 2 bases from J, with 9 bases in between. There are 13 residues in the CDR3. CDR1 and CDR2 (germline): SGHAT, FQNNGV. The CDR3 here is CASSHDWQETQYF. CDR3 bases: TGTGCCAGCAGCCACGACTGGCAAGAGACCCAGTACTTC.

V gene TRBV6-5 combines with J gene TRBJ1-2; the match to TRBD1 covers 7 bases. The V segment lost 0 bases and the J segment 6 bases; nucleotides outside the gene matches: 4. In germline, CDR1 is MNHEY, CDR2 SVGAGI. The CDR3 is 14 residues long. CDR3 protein: CASSYSGTEDGYTF. CDR3 nucleotide sequence: TGTGCCAGCAGTTACTCCGGGACAGAAGATGGCTACACCTTC.

The chain combines TRBV4-3 with TRBJ1-1, with 7 nucleotides matching TRBD1. Germline V gene lookup returns CDR1 LGHNA and CDR2 YSLEER. The length of the CDR3 is 14 residues. The V segment lost 2 bases and the J segment 5 bases; nucleotides outside the gene matches: 5. CDR3 loop: CASSQRQGSTEAFF. The DNA of the CDR3 is TGCGCCAGCAGCCAACGACAGGGAAGTACTGAAGCTTTCTTT.

In its sample, this clone was seen once. V and J are TRBV19 and TRBJ2-1; the match to TRBD2 covers 8 bases. The CDR3 runs 13 residues. CDR1 and CDR2 from the germline V gene are LNHDA and SQIVND (reference sequence). V lost 11 bases, J lost 2 bases, and 5 bases stayed unmatched. The CDR3 here is CASGGGPYNEQFF. In DNA form, the CDR3 reads TGTGCCTCGGGGGGGGGCCCCTACAATGAGCAGTTCTTC.

A few counts support this clone. The chain combines TRBV30 with TRBJ1-1; D is unresolved. CDR3 length equals 10 residues. CDR1 and CDR2 from the germline V gene are GTSNPN and SVGIG (reference sequence). The V gene lost 3 bases and the J gene lost 5 bases, with 4 bases spanning the gap. DNA of the CDR3: TGTGCCTGGAGCGGGACTGAAGCTTTCTTT. Translated, it gives CAWSGTEAFF.

The V call is TRBV7-2, the J call TRBJ2-7, with 15 bases aligning to TRBD2. CDR3 length: 14 residues. Germline values: CDR1 SGHTA, CDR2 FQGNSA. V trimming: 5 bases; J trimming: 6 bases; junction bases outside the gene matches: 2. The CDR3: CASSQGLAGGEQYF. DNA of the CDR3: TGTGCCAGCAGCCAGGGACTAGCGGGGGGCGAGCAGTACTTC. The full variable domain, with the rest looked up from reference TRBV7-2 and TRBJ2-7, is GAGVSQSPSNKVTEKGKDVELRCDPISGHTALYWYRQSLGQGLEFLIYFQGNSAPDKSGLPSDRFSAERTGGSVSTLTIQRTQQEDSAVYLCASSQGLAGGEQYFGPGTRLTVT.

V and J are TRBV7-9 and TRBJ2-7; 9 bases match TRBD2. CDR1 and CDR2 from the germline V gene are SEHNR and FQNEAQ (reference sequence). This CDR3 region has 15 residues. Trimming at V came to 0 bases and at J to 3 bases, leaving 3 bases not matched to a gene. The CDR3 reads CASSLAEAGGYEQYF. CDR3 sequence (DNA): TGTGCCAGCAGCTTAGCGGAAGCGGGGGGCTACGAGCAGTACTTC.